This T cell receptor (beta chain) was documented in a study of untreated major depressive disorder. Study findings and constraints: Compared with controls, depressed patients showed more TRBV05-01 (Vbeta 5.1) usage in CD4+ T cells.

The CDR3 covers 15 residues. The V gene's germline CDR1 is MNHEY and CDR2 SVGAGI. About this clone: What it recognizes is unknown. Germline and junction disagree at one end, which may indicate a read error.

Some clones are missing from TCRdb's copy, which holds only in-frame ones; the method was immunoSEQ multiplex PCR. There are more than 10,000 clones in the sample; approximately 91% occur only once, and about 0.8% lies in the top ten. V usage is TRBV6-5 and J usage is TRBJ1-2; 12 bases agree with TRBD1. Sequenced sample: CD4+ T cells from PBMCs. The receptor was derived from a young man with major depressive disorder. The CDR3 protein is CASSSGTGGFYGYIF. The DNA for the CDR3 is TGTGCCAGCAGTTCCGGGACAGGGGGCTTCTATGGCTACATCTTC.